Given below is one T cell receptor (beta chain) in context. Its antigen is not known. No DNA is given; TCRdb re-called the 5' RACE reads and lists each CDR3 protein once. The sample's table shows some 190,000 distinct CDR3 sequences. The CDR3 spans 14 residues. The data originate from a study of T cells expressing NK-cell markers. At the level of the study: Serological testing identified most of the eight sequenced donors as HCMV-seropositive and one as seronegative.

General observations from the study: Several donors likewise had their CD3+CD56-NKG2C+ fraction led by these clonotypes.

The V gene is TRBV12-3 or TRBV12-4, the J gene TRBJ1-4; TCRdb's D gene call, TRBD1, goes unchecked for lack of DNA. The material sequenced was blood T cells: a sorted CD56 or NKG2C T cell subset, CD4+ or CD8+ T cells, or bulk PBMC T cells (not recorded which). The clonotype was recovered from a man between 18 and 69 years old in good health. This CDR3 is CASSRTGFEKLFFF.